The T cell receptor beta chain under discussion was sequenced for a study of cytomegalovirus exposure and HLA in healthy donors (TCRdb year 2017). Context from the whole study: According to an earlier analysis of around 600 of the donors, about 179 million T cells yielded 95 million to 140 million unique TCR beta sequences and around 280 Gb of sequence data. An early release that covered some 630 HLA-typed donors contained about 290 gigabases of sequencing data and roughly 84 million unique TCR sequences. The genetic ancestry cluster associated with self-reported Caucasian donors included over 65% of the roughly 390 genotyped donors. The study aimed to test whether signatures of past pathogen exposure could be identified by cataloging public T cell receptors. The study profiled the T cell repertoires of fewer than 850 subjects by immunosequencing and related them to cytomegalovirus serostatus. Besides the first cohort of hundreds of subjects, a separate validation cohort made up of roughly 130 different subjects was used. The study combined high-throughput TCR immunosequencing, statistical association of individual TCRs with disease status, and machine learning to predict cytomegalovirus infection status. A later analysis re-analyzed previously published TCR beta repertoires from several hundred donors and added high-resolution HLA genotyping to study TCR occurrence patterns. Rather than drawing on any new phenotypic data, the later analysis identified candidate immune exposures from TCR beta sequences and the way those sequences occurred across donors. In an earlier analysis of more than 550 of the donors, high-throughput TCR beta sequencing was used to judge whether each TCR beta V gene segment behaved as functional or pseudogenic. Donor age, sex, ethnicity and CMV serostatus were collected together with the repertoire data. A later genetic analysis used genome-wide SNP genotypes for about three fifths of the 666 donors, treating that subset as a discovery cohort. All discovery cohort repertoires had been generated using a single sequencing platform. Class I and class II HLA loci were covered by the typing at four-digit resolution. Typing coverage varied by locus: roughly 620-640 donors for A, B, C, DRB1 and DQB1; 522 for DQA1; more than 600 for DPA1; approximately 490 for DPB1. Four to six DR-DQ haplotypes were handled as single units for association and clustering, since linkage in the cohort was strong. Among some 400 genotyped donors of the cohort, an average of around 250,000 unique TCR beta nucleotide sequences was sequenced per donor, of which roughly 18% were non-productive.

CDR1 is given as SGHAT and CDR2 as FQNNGV, both from the germline V gene. The CDR3, from cysteine to phenylalanine, totals 15 residues. CDR3 DNA is the only sequence kept; it has 45 bases, read in frame from the first base. The V end gives up 3 bases and the J end 0 bases, leaving 2 bases in the junction not matched to a gene. Results and caveats for the whole study, not just this receptor: The earlier analysis of 450 to 700 of the donors excluded roughly 17 rarely observed V segments, including chromosome 9 orphons, because counts were too low. The study gave a list of about 170 TCR beta chains associated with cytomegalovirus. Across donors, most TCR sequences were observed very rarely, whereas some public TCRs were present in many individuals. At a false discovery rate of 0.05, a later analysis linked approximately 18,000 TCR beta sequences to specific HLA alleles. In vitro tests confirmed that three of the cytomegalovirus-associated TCR beta chains recognize cytomegalovirus antigens. Cytomegalovirus status was reported to be diagnosed by the classifier with high specificity and sensitivity in both the original and validation cohorts. When HLA alleles, especially DR and DQ, strongly co-occurred, TCR associations were difficult to assign to individual alleles. Several of the top co-occurrence clusters appeared to be linked to parvovirus B19, influenza, CMV and Epstein-Barr virus, according to a later analysis. A further reported finding was that TCR beta sequences accurately predicted the HLA-A and HLA-B alleles for most subjects in the first cohort. The cohort was sequenced for TCR beta chains only, and without alpha or paired-chain data the features that could be detected were limited. The only immune exposure information available for the cohort was CMV serostatus. Because the 87-base-pair reads could not distinguish some IMGT-functional V segments, including TRBV6-2 and TRBV6-3, those segments were excluded. An association between a missense DCLRE1C variant and V-gene and J-gene trimming of TCR beta chains was found in a later genetic analysis and replicated in an independent cohort. Correlated functional status among segregating V segments might reflect linkage disequilibrium, but an unknown experimental factor could not be ruled out. In a later analysis, the rate of TCR association differed among HLA loci, with DRB1 alleles having the most associated TCRs and HLA-C alleles having the fewest. Sequencing depth was assumed to be roughly uniform across donors in the presence/absence analyses, though that assumption may not hold. According to a later genetic analysis, donors in an Asian-associated ancestry cluster had fewer N-insertions in productive TCRs than the approximately 700-donor mean. A later analysis found that HLA-associated TCR beta chains were more clonally expanded and had lower generation probabilities than equally common non-associated chains. A group of highly shared sequence variants was considered likely to be a technical artifact of the sequencing pipeline. Because some donors lacked HLA typing at each locus, the association tests relied only on the typed subset. In a later analysis, most CMV-associated TCR beta chains were found to appear HLA-restricted, with HLA associations seemingly driven largely by CMV exposure. It was suggested by the authors that the approach could potentially be generalized to other disease states and immunological phenotypes. In an earlier analysis of about 540 of the donors, most TCR beta V segments were observed in productive rearrangements about 87% or about 30% of the time, broadly matching IMGT annotations.

The cohort consisted of 600 to 750 healthy bone marrow donors. Cohort members were all nominally healthy when sampled, although unrecorded immune exposures were likely present. The donor tested CMV seronegative, placing the donor among the 352 seronegative members of the cohort. Each donor provided a peripheral blood sample, and peripheral blood mononuclear cells were used for TCR beta sequencing. The Qiagen DNeasy Blood Extraction Kit was used to extract genomic DNA from the blood cell samples. As concerns this clone: The antigen this receptor binds is unknown. No much larger clonotype is one base removed from it; base qualities were not supplied. This CDR3 is also generated by other DNA sequences in the sample.

Libraries were constructed by the immunoSEQ multiplex PCR assay. For the multiplex PCR, a mixture combining 60 forward primers for TCR Vbeta segments and 13 reverse primers for TCR Jbeta segments was used. The CDR3 region of rearranged TCR beta genes was amplified from genomic DNA by a multiplex PCR assay. Amplified TCR beta libraries were sequenced as 87-base-pair reads on the Illumina HiSeq System. Per the authors' processing: A later analysis tallied 70 million to 100 million unique TCR beta chains across the 666 repertoires, and 10 million to 11 million of those chains were shared by two or more donors. Raw reads were error-corrected and collapsed into unique sequences with a nearest-neighbor algorithm that merged closely related sequences to remove PCR and sequencing errors. CDR3 sequences were aligned to IMGT reference sequences to assign V, D and J gene segments. For a sequence to be retained, at least a six-nucleotide match to both a V gene segment and a J gene segment was required. Rearrangements were called productive when the CDR3 lacked stop codons and stayed in frame with V and J; all others were non-productive. CDR3 was defined by IMGT convention, running from the second conserved V-encoded cysteine to the conserved J-encoded phenylalanine. In an earlier analysis of approximately 590 of the donors, sequences lacking an unambiguous match to a single V gene segment were excluded. In an earlier analysis of some 590 of the donors, V segments were called functional above 56.7% productive rearrangements and were called segregating when the between-donor standard deviation exceeded 5%. A statistical classification framework was developed to diagnose cytomegalovirus status using the catalog of TCR beta chain sequences. In a later analysis, V and J genes were assigned by comparing TCR nucleotide sequences against IMGT/GENE-DB human TR gene sequences. The TCRdist pipeline was used in a later analysis to assign CDR3 sequences and most-parsimonious VDJ recombination scenarios. A later analysis defined each TCR beta chain by its CDR3 amino acid sequence plus V-gene family, and excluded reads lacking a unique V-gene family. As a way to deal with suspected cross-contamination and a sequencing artifact, a later analysis dropped under 600 nucleotide sequences that were highly shared and had low generation probability. For each public chain, a later analysis derived a clonal expansion index from normalized ranks of inferred template counts within each repertoire. Generation probabilities in a later analysis came from a VDJ recombination model fitted to out-of-frame rearrangements, and those results were checked against IGoR. Hypergeometric tests were used in a later analysis to score TCR-TCR, TCR-HLA and TCR-CMV co-occurrence, with a repertoire-size bias correction applied to the TCR pairs. In a later analysis, false discovery rates were estimated by permuting HLA or CMV assignments 20 times. In a later analysis, co-occurring TCRs were grouped using DBSCAN, and TCRdist sequence similarity was added for clustering within HLA-allele-positive subsets. Repertoires with fewer than 30,000 or more than 120,000 public chains were left out of co-occurrence clustering, as were about 5 repertoires with anomalous nucleotide sharing. TCRdb obtained this table from immuneACCESS and retained in-frame rearrangements with V and J assigned. These tables miss some clones; where compared with another copy, unresolved V genes account for less than half of the shortfall, and the remainder is unexplained. Clone size and V and J calls were adopted from that table, with D and trimming inferred from the DNA. This sample holds about 160,000 clones; roughly 79% were observed only once. Of the sample, around 13% is held by the ten largest clones.

The receptor was derived from a woman between 45 and 65 years old in good health and CMV-seronegative. The sequence is built from TRBV11-2 and TRBJ2-1; the junction holds 7 bases that match TRBD2. The sample consisted of PBMCs. For the CDR3, the sequence is CASSLGGSSYNEQFF. The DNA is as follows: TGTGCCAGCAGCTTGGGGGGGAGCTCCTACAATGAGCAGTTCTTC.